These 16 T cell receptor delta chains originate from one sample sequenced in a study of gamma-delta T cells after stem cell transplantation. TCRdb re-called the RT-PCR reads via CATT. The sample includes roughly 1,500 delta-chain clones, 13% to 15% seen only once; the top ten take roughly 23%. Material for sequencing was gamma-delta T cells. Receptors were obtained from a human donor. It is not recorded whose cells these are; they may come from a transplant donor.

Concerning this clone itself: TCRdb lists the protein of a much larger clone for this DNA, which differs at residue 12, so this is likely a read error; the protein given here is translated from the DNA itself. The rearrangement uses TRDV2 and TRDJ1; 10 bases map to TRDD3. The CDR3 runs 18 residues. Trimming removed 3 bases from V and 0 bases from J; junction bases left unmatched: 12. Germline values: CDR1 GEAIGNYY, CDR2 EKD. Written as DNA, the CDR3 is TGTGCCTGTGACGACCTACTGGGGGATTCCCAGCACACCGATAAACTCATCTTT. It translates to CACDDLLGDSQHTDKLIF.

This clone was counted only a few times. The protein given by TCRdb reflects a much larger clone and differs at residue 15 from this DNA's translation, likely from a read error; the protein shown is the DNA's translation. The chain has TRDV2 and TRDJ1; 9 nucleotides align to TRDD3. The CDR3 has 18 residues. Germline V gives CDR1 GEAIGNYY, CDR2 EKD. CDR3 region: CACDTVTGGPSDTDNLIF. DNA of the CDR3: TGTGCCTGTGACACCGTTACTGGGGGACCTAGCGACACCGATAATCTCATCTTT.

Points on this clone: A far larger clone is just one base off, so this is likely a read error. Additional DNA sequences in this sample encode the identical CDR3. The chain has TRDV2 and TRDJ1, with 9 bases that match TRDD3. Germline CDR1 reads GEAIGNYY; CDR2 reads EKD. The CDR3 totals 16 residues. Losses at the gene ends were 3 bases for V and 10 bases for J; bases not matched to a gene: 17. CDR3 coding DNA: TGTGCCTGTGACGAACTTGACGCCGGGGGATACTATAGACTCATCTTT. Translating it yields CACDELDAGGYYRLIF.

To note about this clone: TCRdb lists the protein of a much larger clone for this DNA, which differs at residue 15, so this is likely a read error; the protein given here is translated from the DNA itself. The chain couples TRDV2 to TRDJ1; 8 bases are a match to TRDD3. This CDR3 comprises 17 residues. Per the germline V gene, CDR1 is GEAIGNYY and CDR2 is EKD. Here the CDR3 reads CACDTVNGGSYTDKPIF. DNA for the CDR3: TGTGCCTGTGACACCGTGAATGGGGGATCCTACACCGATAAACCCATCTTT.

There are a few counts of this clone. It differs at one base from a far larger clone, so likely a read error. This chain joins TRDV2 and TRDJ1; 10 bases are a match to TRDD3. This CDR3 is 17 amino acids long. Germline V gene data show CDR1 as GEAIGNYY and CDR2 as EKD. CDR3 amino acids: CARDTVGGIRSGDKLIF. Here the CDR3 DNA reads TGTGCCCGTGACACCGTCGGGGGGATACGCTCTGGCGATAAACTCATCTTT.

This clone was counted a few times. A far more abundant clone sits one base away, making this likely a read error. This CDR3 is also generated by other DNA sequences in the sample. The chain links TRDV2 to TRDJ1; 7 bases match TRDD3. The CDR3 has 19 residues. Germline CDR1 is GEAIGNYY and CDR2 is EKD. The DNA of the CDR3 is TGTGCCTGTGACACCGGAGCCCTGGGATACTCTATTCAACTCGATAAGCTCATCTTT. It is translated as CACDTGALGYSIQLDKLIF.

Note on this clone: A far larger clone is only one base removed, so a read error is likely. The rearrangement uses TRDV2 and TRDJ1; TRDD3 matches 9 bases. This CDR3 spans 22 amino acids. Germline-derived CDR1 and CDR2 are GEAIGNYY and EKD. Here the CDR3 reads CARDTMTPRLGEIRPATDKLIF. As DNA, the CDR3 is TGTGCCCGTGACACGATGACGCCGAGACTGGGGGAGATACGACCCGCAACCGATAAACTCATCTTT.

The V and J genes are TRDV2 and TRDJ1, with 12 bases lining up with TRDD3. Germline-derived CDR1 and CDR2 are GEAIGNYY and EKD. The CDR3 totals 17 residues. After removal of 3 bases from V and 0 bases from J, the junction contained 7 bases not matched to a gene. CDR3 in amino acids: CACDVLGDTQYTDKLIF. CDR3 DNA: TGTGCCTGTGACGTCCTGGGGGATACGCAATACACCGATAAACTCATCTTT.

This clone turned up a few times. This sequence joins TRDV2 and TRDJ3; 7 bases fit TRDD3. Germline CDR1 and CDR2: GEAIGNYY and EKD. This CDR3 spans 15 amino acids. V gave up 3 bases and J gave up 2 bases; unmatched junction bases: 0. The CDR3 sequence is CACDWGTWDTRQMFF. Written as DNA, the CDR3 is TGTGCCTGTGACTGGGGGACCTGGGACACCCGACAGATGTTTTTC.

By sample fraction, this clone is large. This CDR3 is also generated by other DNA sequences in the sample. The CDR3 DNA follows: TGTGCCAGCTTCCCACTGGGGGATACCGCCGATAAACTCATCTTT. It encodes CASFPLGDTADKLIF. The chain links TRDV2 to TRDJ1; TRDD3 matches 12 bases. The CDR3 has 15 residues. CDR1 and CDR2 (germline): GEAIGNYY, EKD. V trimming: 9 bases; J trimming: 3 bases; junction bases outside the gene matches: 10.

As regards this clone: This sequence is one base from a far larger clone and is likely a read error. The chain has TRDV2 and TRDJ1; TRDD3 matches at 9 bases. CDR1 GEAIGNYY and CDR2 EKD come from the germline V gene. CDR3 size: 22 residues. Unmatched junction bases numbered 25, after V lost 1 base and J lost 2 bases. The CDR3 nucleotides are TGTGCCTGTGACACGATGAAGCCGAGACTGGGGGAGATACGACCCGCAACCGATAAACTCATCTTT. Translated, it gives CACDTMKPRLGEIRPATDKLIF.

As concerns this clone: A read error likely explains this, since a far larger clone differs by one base. The sample holds other DNA sequences that translate to the same CDR3. This chain joins TRDV2 and TRDJ1; 10 bases fit TRDD3. V shed 3 bases, J shed 3 bases, and the junction held 3 bases outside the gene matches. Germline V lookup: CDR1 GEAIGNYY, CDR2 EKD. The CDR3 length is 14 residues. The chain's CDR3 is CACDGLGDADKLIF. CDR3 nucleotide sequence: TGTGCCTGTGACGGACTGGGGGATGCCGATAAACTCATCTTT.

Turning to this clone: Translating this DNA gives a protein that differs at residue 12 from the TCRdb one, which belongs to a much larger clone; a read error is likely, and the protein shown is this translation. The V and J genes are TRDV2 and TRDJ1, with a weak D call TRDD3 (7 bases). From germline, CDR1 is GEAIGNYY and CDR2 EKD. The germline V and J ends were trimmed by 2 bases and 6 bases, with 21 bases remaining between them. This CDR3 spans 16 amino acids. The CDR3 region is CACDILRGIPTNKLIF. The CDR3 DNA follows: TGTGCCTGTGACATCCTACGAGGGATACCGACCAATAAACTCATCTTT.

On this clone itself: The translation of this DNA and the TCRdb protein of a much larger clone differ at residue 11, probably owing to a read error; the protein shown here is translated from the DNA. The chain recombines TRDV2 with TRDJ2, with 9 nucleotides matching TRDD3. Germline CDR1 GEAIGNYY, CDR2 EKD. CDR3 length: 14 amino acids. CDR3 residues: CACDTVGDKAKLFF. CDR3 DNA: TGTGCCTGTGACACCGTGGGGGATAAAGCAAAACTCTTCTTT.

This clone is labeled as hyperexpanded. Distinct nucleotide sequences in the sample also encode this CDR3. The rearrangement joins TRDV2 to TRDJ1; 10 bases are shared with TRDD3. The CDR3 totals 19 residues. The junction had 14 bases not matched to a gene; V was cut back by 2 bases and J by 0 bases. Germline assignment: CDR1 GEAIGNYY and CDR2 EKD. DNA for the CDR3: TGTGCCTGTGACAACCTAGGCTTCACTGGGGGATTGTACACCGATAAACTCATCTTT. This gives the protein CACDNLGFTGGLYTDKLIF.

This clone was recorded a few times. A read error likely explains this, since a far larger clone differs by one base. This specimen includes other DNA sequences encoding the same CDR3. V gene TRDV2 combines with J gene TRDJ3; 12 bases agree with TRDD3. CDR3 length: 20 amino acids. The V gene's germline CDR1 is GEAIGNYY and CDR2 EKD. Trimming at V came to 2 bases and at J to 3 bases, leaving 10 bases not matched to a gene. This chain's CDR3 is CACDNVLGDTLSWDTRQMFF. The CDR3 bases are TGTGCCTGTGACAATGTACTGGGGGATACACTCAGCTGGGACACCCGACAGATGTTTTTC.